The source of this T cell receptor beta chain is a study of molecular identifiers for immune sequencing clone quantification. On this clonotype itself: This clone may be a read error of a much larger clone one base away.

Previously published methods and listed TCR primers were used for the bulk TCR libraries. MiXCR was run by TCRdb on the PCR reads, yielding one entry per CDR3 protein. This table holds about 640,000 distinct CDR3 sequences, approximately 20% found once. Sequences were obtained from naive CD8+ T cells from blood, with Jurkat cell RNA spiked in. The subset: FACS-sorted CD8+CD4-CCR7+CD45RA+ naive T cells. The receptor comes from a human donor in good health. Some libraries in this study had Jurkat cell RNA spiked in.

The CDR3 spells CASSQGEDYEQYF. In DNA, the CDR3 is TGCGCCAGCAGCCAAGGGGAAGACTACGAGCAGTACTTC. The V call is TRBV4-1, the J call TRBJ2-7; no clear D gene. Trimming took off 1 base at V and 3 bases at J, with 7 bases between the two ends. This CDR3 comprises 13 residues. From germline, CDR1 is MGHRA and CDR2 YSYEKL.